Presented here are 8 T cell receptor beta chains from one specimen sequenced in a study of T cells in tuberculosis. Assay: immunoSEQ multiplex PCR; the TCRdb copy retains only in-frame clones and omits some. The sample shows about 43,000 clones, 95% of them seen only once. Sequencing input: PBMCs. These receptors came from a donor between 10 and 35 years old with latent tuberculosis or without tuberculosis infection.

The J gene is TRBJ1-2, the V gene TRBV12-5; 7 bases are a match to TRBD1. Trimming removed 5 bases from V and 6 bases from J; junction bases left unmatched: 6. This CDR3 is 13 amino acids long. Per the germline V gene, CDR1 is LGHNT and CDR2 is FRNRAP. Here the CDR3 reads CASGGGGGDGYTF. The CDR3 DNA reads TGTGCTAGTGGTGGAGGGGGCGGGGATGGCTACACCTTC. The full variable domain, in which reference TRBV12-5 and TRBJ1-2 provide the parts outside the CDR3, is DARVTQTPRHKVTEMGQEVTMRCQPILGHNTVFWYRQTMMQGLELLAYFRNRAPLDDSGMPKDRFSAEMPDATLATLKIQPSEPRDSAVYFCASGGGGGDGYTFGSGTRLTVV.

This rearrangement joins TRBV6-5 to TRBJ1-4, with D uncertain. The germline V and J ends were trimmed by 6 bases and 4 bases, with 9 bases remaining between them. The CDR3 is made up of 13 amino acids. The germline gives CDR1 MNHEY, CDR2 SVGAGI. The CDR3 coding sequence is TGTGCCAGCAGGCGTCAGCGTAATGAAAAACTGTTTTTT. Amino acid sequence: CASRRQRNEKLFF.

In its sample, this clone was seen once. This chain connects TRBV10-2 to TRBJ2-1; D gene unclear. There are 11 residues in the CDR3. Germline loops: CDR1 WSHSY, CDR2 SAAADI. V dropped 7 bases and J dropped 9 bases, with 10 bases sitting between them. The DNA for the CDR3 is TGCGCCAGCACCGGGTTAAGTGAGCAGTTCTTC. It is translated as CASTGLSEQFF.

The rearrangement joins TRBV15 to TRBJ2-3; D unclear. Germline assignment: CDR1 LNHNV and CDR2 YYDKDF (reference sequence). The CDR3 loop spans 17 amino acids. Deletions cut 0 bases from V and 4 bases from J, with 17 bases between. The CDR3 spells CATSRDRVNNPPDTQYF. CDR3 in DNA: TGTGCCACCAGCAGAGATAGAGTCAATAACCCCCCAGATACGCAGTATTTT.

This clone was counted once. This chain joins TRBV30 and TRBJ1-1; TRBD1 matches at 10 bases. V shed 0 bases, J shed 13 bases, and the junction held 5 bases outside the gene matches. Germline CDR1 GTSNPN, CDR2 SVGIG (reference sequence). CDR3 length: 12 residues. CDR3: CAWSVGTGEDFF. Written as DNA, the CDR3 is TGTGCCTGGAGTGTAGGGACAGGGGAGGATTTCTTT.

This chain links TRBV11-3 with TRBJ2-3; TRBD1 is a possible D gene (6 bases). Trimming removed 6 bases at V and 1 base at J, with 14 bases between. The CDR3 totals 15 residues. CDR1 and CDR2 (germline): SGHNT, YENEEA. CDR3 coding DNA: TGTGCCAGCAGTACCAACAGGGACGGCACAGATACGCAGTATTTT. This codes for CASSTNRDGTDTQYF.

The rearrangement uses TRBV18 and TRBJ1-4, with D unresolved. CDR1 KGHSH and CDR2 LQKENI come from the germline V gene. The CDR3 spans 17 residues. V was pared by 3 bases and J by 1 base, with 15 bases between. CDR3 nucleotides: TGTGCCAGCTCACCGCGACCGGCGGAGCTAACTAATGAAAAACTGTTTTTT. Its protein product is CASSPRPAELTNEKLFF. Full variable domain (outside the CDR3, taken from reference TRBV18 and TRBJ1-4): NAGVMQNPRHLVRRRGQEARLRCSPMKGHSHVYWYRQLPEEGLKFMVYLQKENIIDESGMPKERFSAEFPKEGPSILRIQQVVRGDSAAYFCASSPRPAELTNEKLFFGSGTQLSVL.

This clone was counted once. This chain links TRBV29-1 with TRBJ2-5, with TRBD1 matching 9 bases. The CDR3 consists of 12 residues. V was pared by 7 bases and J by 5 bases, with 5 bases of the junction left unmatched. Germline lookup yields CDR1 SQVTM and CDR2 ANQGSEA. CDR3 sequence: CSAGTGRETQYF. The CDR3 DNA is TGCAGCGCCGGGACAGGGCGGGAGACCCAGTACTTC.